One sample yielded the 24 T cell receptor beta chains listed below, sequenced in a study of regulatory T cells in long-lasting Graves disease. Time point in this sample: newly diagnosed GD, antithyroid drugs for less than 3 months. With RNA extracted from PBMCs as input, the TCR library was made. Libraries of TCR beta came from iRepertoire HTBI primers plus Arm-PCR of CDR3 regions. Via MiXCR, TCRdb re-called the multiplex PCR reads, giving one row per CDR3 protein. In the table there are 450,000 to 600,000 distinct CDR3 sequences, under 20% of which are singletons. This sample also belongs to another study, concerning T cells in Graves' hyperthyroidism and ophthalmopathy.

This specimen was peripheral blood mononuclear cells (PBMCs), taken at new diagnosis, from a patient treated with antithyroid drugs. These receptors came from a man in his forties with Graves disease.

The rearrangement joins TRBV2 to TRBJ2-6; 8 nucleotides match TRBD1. CDR1 SNHLY and CDR2 FYNNEI come from the germline V gene. CDR3 length: 18 amino acids. J gave up 0 bases and V 6 bases, and 10 bases lay outside the gene matches. In DNA, the CDR3 is TGTGCCAGCAGCCAGGACAGGGTGGGTTTCTCTGGGGCCAACGTCCTGACTTTC. Encoded protein: CASSQDRVGFSGANVLTF. Looking up the rest from reference TRBV2 and TRBJ2-6 gives the full variable domain: EPEVTQTPSHQVTQMGQEVILRCVPISNHLYFYWYRQILGQKVEFLVSFYNNEISEKSEIFDDQFSVERPDGSNFTLKIRSTKLEDSAMYFCASSQDRVGFSGANVLTFGAGSRLTVL.

This clonotype was counted ten times or more. The V and J genes are TRBV3-1 and TRBJ2-7, with D possibly being TRBD2 (5 bases). The V gene lost 8 bases and the J gene lost 1 base, with 12 bases spanning the gap. Germline loops: CDR1 LGHDT, CDR2 YNNKEL (reference sequence). This CDR3 comprises 13 residues. The CDR3 DNA reads as TGTGCCAGCCACAACCCGGGGTCCTACGAGCAGTACTTC. It codes for CASHNPGSYEQYF.

This clonotype was observed a few times. The chain recombines TRBV3-1 with TRBJ2-7; 9 bases align to TRBD1. Germline V gene data show CDR1 as LGHDT and CDR2 as YNNKEL (reference sequence). This CDR3 comprises 16 residues. Trimming took 2 bases from V and 1 from J; bases not matched to a gene: 6. CDR3 in amino acids: CASSQLRTGVSYEQYF. The DNA for the CDR3 is TGTGCCAGCAGCCAATTAAGGACAGGGGTTTCCTACGAGCAGTACTTC.

This clonotype was seen ten or more times. This chain links TRBV10-3 with TRBJ1-6, with TRBD1 matching 8 bases. Germline V gene data show CDR1 as ENHRY and CDR2 as SYGVKD. There are 14 residues in the CDR3. J gave up 14 bases and V 5 bases, and 11 bases lay outside the gene matches. The CDR3 here is CAISSDRGILTLHF. In nucleotides, the CDR3 is TGTGCCATCAGTTCCGACAGGGGAATTTTGACCCTCCACTTT.

This clonotype was seen ten or more times. This chain joins TRBV5-6 and TRBJ2-3; possible D gene TRBD2, 6 bases. V dropped 0 bases and J dropped 1 base, with 21 bases sitting between them. The CDR3 extends over 19 amino acids. Looked up from germline, CDR1 is SGHDT and CDR2 is YYEEEE. This CDR3 reads CASSLDEPMGGTRTDTQYF. Written as DNA, the CDR3 is TGTGCCAGCAGCTTGGACGAACCGATGGGCGGGACCCGCACAGATACGCAGTATTTT.

This clonotype was recorded many times. This chain joins TRBV7-9 and TRBJ2-2; a possible D gene is TRBD2 (6 bases). The germline V and J ends were trimmed by 2 bases and 3 bases, with 10 bases remaining between them. The CDR3 covers 15 residues. From germline, CDR1 is SEHNR and CDR2 FQNEAQ (reference sequence). Here the CDR3 DNA reads TGTGCCAGCAGCTTACCGGGGGTCTACACCGGGGAGCTGTTTTTT. Its translation: CASSLPGVYTGELFF.

A remark on this clonotype: A much larger clone lies a single base off, so this may be a read error. The V and J genes are TRBV20-1 and TRBJ2-5, with D perhaps matching TRBD1 (6 bases). V was cut by 3 bases and J by 4 bases, with 15 bases left in between. This CDR3 contains 14 residues. Germline V gene data show CDR1 as DFQATT and CDR2 as SNEGSKA (reference sequence). The CDR3 here is CSASIRGSGETQYF. The CDR3 DNA follows: TGCAGTGCTAGCATCAGGGGTTCGGGAGAGACCCAGTACTTC.

This clonotype was observed a handful of times. The V and J genes are TRBV12-3 or TRBV12-4 and TRBJ2-7, with 7 bases aligning to TRBD1. J lost 2 bases, V lost 3 bases, and 7 bases had no gene match. This CDR3 has 15 amino acids. The CDR3 DNA is TGTGCCAGCAGTTTCCGGGACAGAGGAACCTACGAGCAGTACTTC. It specifies CASSFRDRGTYEQYF.

In this sample, this clonotype turned up many times. This chain connects TRBV6-2 or TRBV6-3 to TRBJ2-3, with 10 bases identical to TRBD2. Trimming cost V 2 bases and J 3 bases; bases outside gene matches: 8. The CDR3 extends over 17 amino acids. Looked up from germline, CDR1 is MNHEY and CDR2 is SVGEGT. In DNA, the CDR3 is TGTGCCAGCAGTTACCCACAAGCGGGAGGGCCGACAGATACGCAGTATTTT. Amino acid sequence: CASSYPQAGGPTDTQYF.

This clonotype was seen a few times. This may be a read error, as it is one base from a much larger clone. Likely a read error: the CDR3 ends without its conserved phenylalanine or tryptophan. The chain couples TRBV2 to TRBJ2-7; TRBD2 aligns across 7 bases. Per germline, CDR1 SNHLY and CDR2 FYNNEI. There are 16 residues in the CDR3. The ends lost 6 bases at V and 2 bases at J; junction bases unmatched: 13. CDR3 bases: TGTGCCAGCAGCGCTGAGCCGGGAGGCTTGCCCTACGAGCAGTACTCC. Amino acids: CASSAEPGGLPYEQYS.

Of note for this clonotype: A much larger clone sits a single nucleotide away, making a read error possible. No conserved phenylalanine or tryptophan ends this CDR3, so it is likely a read error. This rearrangement joins TRBV11-2 to TRBJ1-1, with 9 bases matching TRBD1. With V trimmed by 5 bases and J by 11 bases, 9 bases remained unmatched. Per the germline V gene, CDR1 is SGHAT and CDR2 is FQNNGV. The CDR3 loop spans 13 amino acids. The CDR3 nucleotides are TGTGCCAGCAGCGGTACAGGGGGCGTATACGCTTTCCTT. Residues: CASSGTGGVYAFL.

At least ten counts were recorded for this clonotype. V and J are TRBV28 and TRBJ1-1; D unclear. Trimming shortened V by 8 bases and J by 3 bases, and 13 bases separated the two germline ends. CDR3 size: 13 residues. Germline CDR1 MDHEN, CDR2 SYDVKM. The CDR3 region is CASREGRDTEAFF. In nucleotides, the CDR3 is TGTGCCAGCCGGGAGGGAAGGGACACTGAAGCTTTCTTT.

The table lists this clonotype with many counts. The gene calls are TRBV5-1 and TRBJ2-3, with 11 bases aligning to TRBD2. Germline assignment: CDR1 SGHRS and CDR2 YFSETQ. V gave up 2 bases and J gave up 4 bases; unmatched junction bases: 3. The CDR3 spans 15 residues. Written as DNA, the CDR3 is TGCGCCAGCAGCTTACTAGCGGGAGTGGCAGATACGCAGTATTTT. It yields the protein CASSLLAGVADTQYF.

In this sample, this clonotype turned up many times. V and J are TRBV7-9 and TRBJ1-1; no clear D gene. V was cut by 1 base and J by 6 bases, with 15 bases left in between. CDR3 length: 15 amino acids. CDR1 is SEHNR, CDR2 FQNEAQ, per germline (reference sequence). In nucleotides, the CDR3 is TGTGCCAGCAGCTTAGGGACGCCCGGTGCCTCTGAAGCTTTCTTT. Protein: CASSLGTPGASEAFF.

The chain combines TRBV10-3 with TRBJ2-1; 12 bases are shared with TRBD2. The V and J ends lost 10 bases and 7 bases, in that order; junction bases with no gene match: 8. CDR1 is ENHRY, CDR2 SYGVKD, per germline. This CDR3 is 14 amino acids long. The CDR3 reads CANAGTSGLNEQFF. As DNA, the CDR3 is TGTGCCAATGCCGGGACTAGCGGGTTGAATGAGCAGTTCTTC.

Many counts were recorded for this clonotype. The J gene is TRBJ2-7, the V gene TRBV5-1; 8 bases are shared with TRBD2. The CDR3 is made up of 14 amino acids. The germline gives CDR1 SGHRS, CDR2 YFSETQ. V shed 2 bases and J 2 bases; nucleotides not matched to a gene: 3. CDR3 in DNA: TGCGCCAGCAGCTTTAGCGGGAACACCTACGAGCAGTACTTC. Translating gives CASSFSGNTYEQYF.

This clonotype was seen repeatedly, ten times or more. The chain uses TRBV7-2 and TRBJ2-1, with D possibly being TRBD1 or TRBD2 (5 bases each). The CDR3 is 14 amino acids. Per the germline V gene, CDR1 is SGHTA and CDR2 is FQGNSA. V was shortened by 5 bases and J by 6 bases, with 14 bases between the two germline ends. CDR3 region: CASSAEGYSNEQFF. The DNA for the CDR3 is TGTGCCAGCAGCGCCGAGGGGTACAGCAATGAGCAGTTCTTC.

V gene TRBV6-5 combines with J gene TRBJ2-7; the D gene could be TRBD1 or TRBD2 (5 bases each). Germline CDR1 MNHEY, CDR2 SVGAGI. V gave up 0 bases and J gave up 2 bases, with 20 bases separating them. The CDR3 covers 18 residues. CDR3 nucleotide sequence: TGTGCCAGCAGTTACTCGAATCGGGGCGGAACAGCGACCTACGAGCAGTACTTC. This sequence encodes CASSYSNRGGTATYEQYF.

This clonotype was detected a few times. The genes are TRBV5-4 and TRBJ2-5, with a weak D call TRBD1 (5 bases). V was cut by 3 bases and J by 2 bases, with 11 bases left in between. This CDR3 is built from 14 residues. CDR1 SGHNT and CDR2 YYREEE come from the germline V gene (reference sequence). CDR3 bases: TGTGCCAGCAGCTGGACATACCATCAAGAGACCCAGTACTTC. This gives the protein CASSWTYHQETQYF.

There are a few counts of this clonotype. The V call is TRBV12-3 or TRBV12-4, the J call TRBJ2-2, with 9 bases matching TRBD1. The CDR3 is 14 residues long. Trimming cost V 6 bases and J 8 bases; bases outside gene matches: 7. The CDR3 coding sequence is TGTGCCAGCAGCCTAGGGACAGGGTTTGGGGAGCTGTTTTTT. Its protein is CASSLGTGFGELFF.

This chain joins TRBV7-6 and TRBJ2-2; no reliable D call. Germline-derived CDR1 and CDR2 are SGHVS and FNYEAQ. Trimming shortened V by 2 bases and J by 2 bases, and 12 bases separated the two germline ends. The CDR3 loop spans 16 amino acids. CDR3 sequence: CASSLYSTRNTGELFF. CDR3 bases: TGTGCCAGCAGCTTATATTCCACAAGAAACACCGGGGAGCTGTTTTTT.

This clonotype came up many times. The rearrangement links TRBV27 to TRBJ2-1; D could derive from TRBD1 or TRBD2 (6 bases each). V was pared by 6 bases and J by 5 bases, with 17 bases between. Germline V gene sequence: CDR1 MNHEY, CDR2 SMNVEV (reference sequence). CDR3 size: 15 residues. The CDR3 is CASRLGVGGHNEQFF. The CDR3 DNA reads TGTGCCAGCAGACTGGGGGTTGGGGGGCACAATGAGCAGTTCTTC.

This clonotype has more than one count but fewer than ten. CDR3 DNA: TGCGCCAGCCCTAGAACTAGCGGAACCTACGAGCAGTACTTC. This encodes CASPRTSGTYEQYF. The chain joins TRBV10-1 to TRBJ2-7; 8 bases are shared with TRBD2. This CDR3 comprises 14 residues. The V gene's germline CDR1 is WNHNN and CDR2 SYGVQD (reference sequence). The ends lost 8 bases at V and 2 bases at J; junction bases unmatched: 8.

At least ten counts were recorded for this clonotype. The chain carries TRBV5-8 and TRBJ2-1, with D tentatively TRBD1 or TRBD2 (5 bases each). Germline V gene data show CDR1 as SGHTS and CDR2 as YDEGEE. This CDR3 spans 15 amino acids. Trimming pared 4 bases from V and 4 bases from J, leaving 15 bases between. The CDR3: CASSGGSGLYNEQFF. The DNA of the CDR3 is TGTGCCAGCAGCGGGGGTTCGGGGTTGTACAATGAGCAGTTCTTC.